The next 25 T cell receptor beta chains were all read from a single sample in a study of CD8 T cells in ankylosing spondylitis. TCRdb re-analysed the 5' RACE reads in MiXCR, keeping a single row per CDR3 protein. The repertoire holds about 92,000 distinct CDR3 sequences, with 8.8% as singletons. Sequencing input: blood, either unsorted or a sorted T cell fraction (not recorded which). The receptors originated from a male donor with ankylosing spondylitis or in good health (not recorded which).

This clonotype was seen many times. The rearrangement joins TRBV6-5 to TRBJ1-5; D remains unclear. This CDR3 has 15 residues. Germline values: CDR1 MNHEY, CDR2 SVGAGI. V lost 2 bases, J lost 4 bases, and 12 bases lay in between. This CDR3 is CASSYKGNGNQPQHF. CDR3 sequence (DNA): TGTGCCAGCAGTTACAAAGGGAACGGGAATCAGCCCCAGCATTTT.

This clonotype was counted ten times or more. The chain carries TRBV4-1 and TRBJ1-2; no firm D call. V was trimmed by 0 bases and J by 4 bases, leaving 9 bases between them. The CDR3 consists of 14 residues. In germline, CDR1 is MGHRA, CDR2 YSYEKL. CDR3 sequence: CASSQEAASYGYTF. In nucleotides, the CDR3 is TGCGCCAGCAGCCAAGAAGCTGCGAGCTATGGCTACACCTTC.

This clonotype was picked up many times. This chain uses TRBV12-3 or TRBV12-4 with TRBJ2-7; 10 bases are shared with TRBD2. Germline trimming cut 4 bases from V and 4 bases from J; bases unmatched to any gene: 10. This CDR3 has 16 residues. CDR3 region: CASSSGAGGPMYEQYF. CDR3 nucleotide sequence: TGTGCCAGCAGTTCCGGAGCGGGGGGGCCGATGTACGAGCAGTACTTC.

This clonotype was counted ten times or more. The chain carries TRBV12-3 or TRBV12-4 and TRBJ1-5, with D perhaps TRBD1 (5 bases). V lost 5 bases to trimming and J lost 1 base, with 9 bases between them. CDR3 length: 14 residues. In DNA form, the CDR3 reads TGTGCCAGCAGTCGAAGGGACAGCAATCAGCCCCAGCATTTT. Its protein is CASSRRDSNQPQHF.

Ten or more counts support this clonotype. As DNA, the CDR3 is TGTGCCAGCAGCTTATCTGCGAACACTGAAGCTTTCTTT. This gives the protein CASSLSANTEAFF. The J gene is TRBJ1-1, the V gene TRBV7-9; no firm D call. Germline V gene data show CDR1 as SEHNR and CDR2 as FQNEAQ (reference sequence). V shed 2 bases and J shed 1 base, with 5 bases lying between them. The length of the CDR3 is 13 residues. Filled out from reference TRBV7-9 and TRBJ1-1, the complete variable domain reads DTGVSQNPRHKITKRGQNVTFRCDPISEHNRLYWYRQTLGQGPEFLTYFQNEAQLEKSRLLSDRFSAERPKGSFSTLEIQRTEQGDSAMYLCASSLSANTEAFFGQGTRLTVV.

The table lists this clonotype with many counts. The chain uses TRBV5-1 and TRBJ2-3; 7 bases align to TRBD2. The CDR3 covers 14 residues. V shed 5 bases, J shed 5 bases, and the junction held 8 bases outside the gene matches. Germline lookup yields CDR1 SGHRS and CDR2 YFSETQ. The CDR3, as DNA: TGCGCCAGCAGTCCCGGACTAGGAGGAGATACGCAGTATTTT. Translating it yields CASSPGLGGDTQYF.

This clonotype was seen repeatedly, ten times or more. The chain uses TRBV5-6 and TRBJ2-5, with D unclear. V lost 1 base, J lost 2 bases, and 6 bases lay in between. In germline, CDR1 is SGHDT, CDR2 YYEEEE. The CDR3 sequence is 13 residues long. The CDR3 here is CASSLSSQETQYF. CDR3 in DNA: TGTGCCAGCAGCTTGAGTTCACAAGAGACCCAGTACTTC.

The CDR3 DNA follows: TGTGCCAGCAGCGCCGTGGCGTCTAGCGGGGGAGCATACACAGATACGCAGTATTTT. Residues: CASSAVASSGGAYTDTQYF. The chain is built from TRBV11-2 and TRBJ2-3; TRBD2 matches at 10 bases. Germline assignment: CDR1 SGHAT and CDR2 FQNNGV. The V gene end was trimmed by 5 bases and the J gene end by 2 bases; junction bases not matched to a gene: 16. The CDR3 loop spans 19 amino acids.

This clonotype was picked up many times. This rearrangement joins TRBV20-1 to TRBJ2-4; TRBD2 might be the D (6 bases). Between the trimmed V and J ends, which lost 3 bases and 2 bases, there was a span of 11 bases. Germline lookup yields CDR1 DFQATT and CDR2 SNEGSKA (reference sequence). The CDR3 has 14 residues. CDR3 loop: CSASPRGPKNIQYF. In DNA form, the CDR3 reads TGCAGTGCTAGCCCGCGGGGACCCAAAAACATTCAGTACTTC.

In this sample, this clonotype turned up many times. The CDR3 DNA is TGCAGTGCTAGAGGGGATGCCTACGAGCAGTACTTC. This gives the protein CSARGDAYEQYF. The chain is built from TRBV20-1 and TRBJ2-7; no firm D call. Germline assignment: CDR1 DFQATT and CDR2 SNEGSKA (reference sequence). V was cut by 1 base and J by 2 bases, with 6 bases left in between. This CDR3 comprises 12 residues.

In its sample, this clonotype was seen a few times. This chain joins TRBV7-3 and TRBJ1-6; D unresolved. Germline V CDR1 and CDR2: SGHTA, FQGTGA. The CDR3 sequence is 14 residues long. The V and J ends lost 1 base and 7 bases respectively, with 8 bases between them. The CDR3: CASSLMGGNSPLHF. Written as DNA, the CDR3 is TGTGCCAGCAGCTTAATGGGAGGGAATTCACCCCTCCACTTT.

This clonotype was picked up many times. V gene TRBV29-1 combines with J gene TRBJ1-1; no clear D gene. Germline CDR1 and CDR2: SQVTM and ANQGSEA. This CDR3 region has 13 residues. The V end lost 7 bases, the J end lost 6 bases, and 18 bases lay between the germline ends. This CDR3 reads CSGRTMGSPEAFF. CDR3 sequence (DNA): TGCAGCGGAAGAACCATGGGGTCTCCTGAAGCTTTCTTT.

This clonotype was seen ten or more times. The chain uses TRBV12-3 or TRBV12-4 and TRBJ1-6, with 7 bases matching TRBD1. V lost 5 bases to trimming and J lost 7 bases; unmatched junction nucleotides: 8. CDR3 length: 15 residues. This CDR3 is CASSPEGQWNSPLHF. In DNA form, the CDR3 reads TGTGCCAGCAGTCCGGAGGGACAGTGGAATTCACCCCTCCACTTT.

This clonotype was seen many times. V and J are TRBV6-4 and TRBJ2-2; no clear D. Germline CDR1 and CDR2: MRHNA and SNTAGT. The germline V and J ends were trimmed by 6 bases and 5 bases, with 10 bases remaining between them. This CDR3 region has 13 residues. CDR3 residues: CASSSTQTGELFF. CDR3 in DNA: TGTGCCAGCAGCTCCACCCAAACCGGGGAGCTGTTTTTT.

The chain has TRBV3-1 and TRBJ2-7; TRBD2 matches 8 bases. There are 15 residues in the CDR3. J was trimmed by 5 bases and V by 11 bases; bases with no gene match: 17. Per germline, CDR1 LGHDT and CDR2 YNNKEL (reference sequence). DNA of the CDR3: TGTGCCTGCTGCCAAGAAGGGACTAGTATCGACGAGCAGTACTTC. This codes for CACCQEGTSIDEQYF.

The sample holds many counts of this clonotype. J is TRBJ2-7 and V is TRBV6-5; a weak D match, TRBD1 (6 bases). With 5 bases removed from V and 5 bases from J, the gap between germline ends came to 16 bases. This CDR3 spans 14 amino acids. CDR1 and CDR2 from the germline V gene are MNHEY and SVGAGI. The CDR3: CASSILQGANEQYF. The CDR3 nucleotides read TGTGCCAGCAGTATACTACAGGGAGCCAACGAGCAGTACTTC.

This clonotype was observed at least ten times. CDR3 sequence: CSVLAGTYEQYF. Here the CDR3 DNA reads TGCAGCGTTTTAGCGGGGACCTACGAGCAGTACTTC. This sequence joins TRBV29-1 and TRBJ2-7, with TRBD2 matching 8 bases. Germline V gene data show CDR1 as SQVTM and CDR2 as ANQGSEA. With V trimmed by 5 bases and J by 2 bases, 2 bases remained unmatched. The CDR3 totals 12 residues.

This clonotype came up many times. CDR3 DNA sequence: TGCGCCAGCAGCTTGGCGGCCGGGACACTGTCCTACGAGCAGTACTTC. As protein: CASSLAAGTLSYEQYF. The V gene is TRBV5-1, the J gene TRBJ2-7; weak D call: TRBD1 (6 bases). Trimming removed 0 bases from V and 1 base from J, with 14 bases in between. The germline gives CDR1 SGHRS, CDR2 YFSETQ. This CDR3 has 16 amino acids.

This clonotype was found many times. V usage is TRBV20-1 and J usage is TRBJ2-3, with D perhaps being TRBD1 or TRBD2 (6 bases each). Germline loops: CDR1 DFQATT, CDR2 SNEGSKA (reference sequence). Trimming stripped 5 bases from V and 9 bases from J, with 9 bases between. This CDR3 comprises 10 residues. The CDR3 loop reads CSAEGGTQYF. Written as DNA, the CDR3 is TGCAGTGCTGAAGGGGGGACGCAGTATTTT.

This clonotype came up many times. The genes are TRBV6-5 and TRBJ2-5, with 7 bases fitting TRBD1. V lost 2 bases, J lost 5 bases, and 5 bases stayed unmatched. This CDR3 has 14 residues. From germline, CDR1 is MNHEY and CDR2 SVGAGI. CDR3 nucleotide sequence: TGTGCCAGCAGTTACGACAGGGCAGTCGAGACCCAGTACTTC. Amino acid sequence: CASSYDRAVETQYF.

This clonotype was detected only a few times. The chain has TRBV7-2 and TRBJ2-1; 9 nucleotides align to TRBD2. This CDR3 spans 16 amino acids. CDR1 and CDR2 (germline): SGHTA, FQGNSA. V lost 2 bases and J lost 6; bases outside the gene matches: 8. CDR3 in DNA: TGTGCCAGCAGCTTATTGGGCGGGGGGGCCGCCAATGAGCAGTTCTTC. This translates into CASSLLGGGAANEQFF.

The chain is built from TRBV15 and TRBJ2-7; D is perhaps TRBD1 or TRBD2 (6 bases each). This CDR3 is built from 15 residues. V was pared by 6 bases and J by 3 bases, with 18 bases between. Germline assignment: CDR1 LNHNV and CDR2 YYDKDF (reference sequence). This chain's CDR3 is CATSPGGAGGYEQYF. In DNA, the CDR3 is TGTGCCACCAGTCCCGGGGGCGCCGGGGGCTACGAGCAGTACTTC.

This clonotype has at least ten counts. The chain is built from TRBV5-1 and TRBJ2-5, with a tentative D call TRBD2 (7 bases). CDR1 is SGHRS and CDR2 is YFSETQ in the germline V gene. Trimming removed 0 bases at V and 5 bases at J, with 11 bases between. This CDR3 is 14 amino acids long. The chain's CDR3 is CASSLGGGVETQYF. The DNA for the CDR3 is TGCGCCAGCAGCTTGGGGGGGGGCGTCGAGACCCAGTACTTC.

At least ten counts were recorded for this clonotype. This sequence joins TRBV20-1 and TRBJ2-5; D is unresolved. This CDR3 is built from 14 residues. Germline V gene lookup returns CDR1 DFQATT and CDR2 SNEGSKA (reference sequence). V shed 0 bases and J shed 1 base, with 9 bases lying between them. The CDR3: CSARDFQPQETQYF. CDR3 nucleotide sequence: TGCAGTGCTAGAGATTTCCAACCCCAAGAGACCCAGTACTTC.

This clonotype has a count of ten or more. The chain joins TRBV3-1 to TRBJ2-1; D may be TRBD2 (5 bases). CDR1 and CDR2 (germline): LGHDT, YNNKEL (reference sequence). V dropped 0 bases and J dropped 10 bases, with 19 bases sitting between them. The CDR3 is 16 residues long. The CDR3 is CASSQDSTYGGREQFF. In DNA form, the CDR3 reads TGTGCCAGCAGCCAAGATTCGACATATGGAGGACGGGAGCAGTTCTTC.